The 30 T cell receptor beta chains presented below share a single source sample, sequenced in a study of T cell repertoires and Cas9 in healthy adults. Profiled with immunoSEQ multiplex PCR; TCRdb holds only in-frame clones, not every one. Among more than 20,000 clones listed, 90% were seen once. Material for sequencing was CD4+ effector T cells (CD127+, CD25-, CD137-, CD154-) from PBMCs; culture status not recorded. These receptors all stem from a human donor in good health.

The chain uses TRBV5-5 and TRBJ1-4; 9 nucleotides align to TRBD1. Germline trimming cut 4 bases from V and 8 bases from J; bases unmatched to any gene: 6. CDR3 length: 14 amino acids. The germline V gene has CDR1 SGHKS and CDR2 YYEKEE (reference sequence). CDR3 sequence (DNA): TGTGCCAGCAGCAGGACAGGGGTAGAAGAAAAACTGTTTTTT. This sequence encodes CASSRTGVEEKLFF.

The V and J genes are TRBV10-3 and TRBJ2-5; 7 nucleotides line up with TRBD2. This CDR3 spans 16 amino acids. Looked up from germline, CDR1 is ENHRY and CDR2 is SYGVKD. Losses at the gene ends were 2 bases for V and 1 base for J; bases not matched to a gene: 7. CDR3 sequence reads: CAISETLSGTQETQYF. The CDR3 DNA sequence: TGTGCCATCAGTGAGACCTTAAGCGGGACCCAAGAGACCCAGTACTTC.

This clone was counted between two and nine times. The chain uses TRBV28 and TRBJ1-6; no reliable D call. Germline V gives CDR1 MDHEN, CDR2 SYDVKM. V shed 6 bases and J shed 10 bases, with 10 bases lying between them. This CDR3 has 12 residues. The CDR3 DNA reads as TGTGCCAGCAGACACGGGAAATCACCCCTCCACTTT. This sequence encodes CASRHGKSPLHF.

This clone turned up a few times. The rearrangement uses TRBV7-2 and TRBJ2-4; 8 bases fit TRBD2. Germline loops: CDR1 SGHTA, CDR2 FQGNSA. The CDR3 has 14 amino acids. V lost 5 bases, J lost 8 bases, and 8 bases stayed unmatched. The CDR3 DNA reads TGTGCCAGCAGCGTGGTGGGACTAGTAGACATTCAGTACTTC. Its protein is CASSVVGLVDIQYF.

V gene TRBV6-1 combines with J gene TRBJ1-4; the D gene is possibly TRBD1 (5 bases). Trimming stripped 3 bases from V and 7 bases from J, with 15 bases between. Germline CDR1 reads MNHNS; CDR2 reads SASEGT. CDR3 size: 15 residues. For the CDR3, the DNA is TGTGCCAGCAGTGACCAAGGACGGGGCTCTGAAAAACTGTTTTTT. This encodes CASSDQGRGSEKLFF.

The genes are TRBV27 and TRBJ1-6; D not resolved. CDR1 is MNHEY and CDR2 is SMNVEV in the germline V gene (reference sequence). V dropped 6 bases and J dropped 4 bases, with 7 bases sitting between them. The CDR3 covers 13 residues. In DNA form, the CDR3 reads TGTGCCAGCAGCGCGGGGTATAATTCACCCCTCCACTTT. This translates into CASSAGYNSPLHF.

The chain couples TRBV11-3 to TRBJ2-1; TRBD2 might be the D (7 bases). There are 16 residues in the CDR3. V was pared by 0 bases and J by 0 bases, with 9 bases between. The germline CDR1 and CDR2 sequences are SGHNT and YENEEA. DNA of the CDR3: TGTGCCAGCAGCTTAGAAGGGGGGGTCTCCTACAATGAGCAGTTCTTC. Translated: CASSLEGGVSYNEQFF.

This chain links TRBV11-2 with TRBJ2-7; D uncertain. V was cut by 4 bases and J by 0 bases, with 13 bases left in between. Germline V gene lookup returns CDR1 SGHAT and CDR2 FQNNGV. The CDR3 is 15 residues long. CDR3 DNA sequence: TGTGCCAGCAGCTCCCTGGCTGGGAACTCCTACGAGCAGTACTTC. Translating gives CASSSLAGNSYEQYF.

This clone turned up a few times. The gene calls are TRBV12-5 and TRBJ1-4; D gene ambiguous. Trimming pared 4 bases from V and 3 bases from J, leaving 12 bases between. Germline loops: CDR1 LGHNT, CDR2 FRNRAP. The length of the CDR3 is 15 residues. The CDR3 reads CASGSQASANEKLFF. The DNA of the CDR3 is TGTGCTAGTGGTTCCCAGGCGTCGGCTAATGAAAAACTGTTTTTT.

The table lists this clone with a count of one. The J gene is TRBJ1-5, the V gene TRBV19; possibly TRBD1 for D (6 bases). Germline CDR1 and CDR2: LNHDA and SQIVND (reference sequence). The germline V and J ends were trimmed by 3 bases and 3 bases, with 15 bases remaining between them. The CDR3 runs 16 residues. The CDR3 sequence is CASSMVSRGYNQPQHF. CDR3 DNA: TGTGCCAGTAGTATGGTGAGCAGGGGTTACAATCAGCCCCAGCATTTT.

The chain links TRBV5-8 to TRBJ2-2; D remains unclear. From germline, CDR1 is SGHTS and CDR2 YDEGEE. This CDR3 is 15 amino acids long. V was trimmed by 1 base and J by 0 bases, leaving 7 bases between them. The CDR3 DNA sequence: TGTGCCAGCAGCTTGAATCTTCCGAACACCGGGGAGCTGTTTTTT. This sequence encodes CASSLNLPNTGELFF. Full variable domain (missing parts from reference TRBV5-8 and TRBJ2-2): EAGVTQSPTHLIKTRGQQATLRCSPISGHTSVYWYQQALGLGLQFLLWYDEGEERNRGNFPPRFSGRQFPNYSSELNVNALELEDSALYLCASSLNLPNTGELFFGEGSRLTVL.

The chain carries TRBV25-1 and TRBJ2-7; D gene uncertain. The ends were cut back, 4 bases at V and 0 bases at J, with 10 bases in the middle. The CDR3 length is 14 residues. Germline CDR1 and CDR2: MGHDK and SYGVNS. The CDR3 nucleotides are TGTGCCAGCAGTGCCCGGGCCGACTCCTACGAGCAGTACTTC. This sequence encodes CASSARADSYEQYF.

This rearrangement joins TRBV19 to TRBJ2-7; D not resolved. The CDR3 loop spans 12 amino acids. From germline, CDR1 is LNHDA and CDR2 SQIVND (reference sequence). V lost 3 bases to trimming and J lost 4 bases, with 7 bases between them. CDR3 protein: CASSMTGYEQYF. CDR3 DNA sequence: TGTGCCAGTAGTATGACCGGATACGAGCAGTACTTC.

The rearrangement links TRBV19 to TRBJ1-5; TRBD1 agrees at 8 bases. CDR1 LNHDA and CDR2 SQIVND come from the germline V gene (reference sequence). CDR3 length equals 14 residues. J was trimmed by 6 bases and V by 5 bases; bases with no gene match: 6. CDR3 residues: CASSATGGAQPQHF. The CDR3 bases are TGTGCCAGTAGTGCAACAGGGGGGGCTCAGCCCCAGCATTTT.

Remarks on this clone: The junction departs from germline at one end; a sequencing error may be responsible. The V and J genes are TRBV18 and TRBJ1-1; D is ambiguous. The CDR3 has 13 residues. CDR1 and CDR2 (germline): KGHSH, LQKENI. CDR3 in DNA: TGTGCCAGCTCACCCAGTGGGTTCACTGGAGCTTTCTTT. Amino acids: CASSPSGFTGAFF. Based on the CDR3 plus reference TRBV18 and TRBJ1-1, the full variable domain is NAGVMQNPRHLVRRRGQEARLRCSPMKGHSHVYWYRQLPEEGLKFMVYLQKENIIDESGMPKERFSAEFPKEGPSILRIQQVVRGDSAAYFCASSPSGFTGAFFGQGTRLTVV.

The V call is TRBV4-2, the J call TRBJ1-4, with D perhaps TRBD1 (5 bases). Germline-derived CDR1 and CDR2 are LGHNA and YNFKEQ. The V gene lost 0 bases and the J gene lost 8 bases, with 13 bases spanning the gap. This CDR3 region has 15 residues. CDR3 DNA: TGTGCCAGCAGCCAAGATCCGCAGGGAGAGGAAAAACTGTTTTTT. It translates to CASSQDPQGEEKLFF.

The CDR3 DNA reads as TGTGCCAGCAGCGAGGGGGGCTTATTGCATGAGCAGTTCTTC. Translation: CASSEGGLLHEQFF. The rearrangement links TRBV5-4 to TRBJ2-1; perhaps D is TRBD1 or TRBD2 (6 bases each). This CDR3 comprises 14 residues. Germline-derived CDR1 and CDR2 are SGHNT and YYREEE (reference sequence). Trimming took 4 bases from V and 8 from J, leaving 16 bases between them. Filled out from reference TRBV5-4 and TRBJ2-1, the complete variable domain reads ETGVTQSPTHLIKTRGQQVTLRCSSQSGHNTVSWYQQALGQGPQFIFQYYREEENGRGNFPPRFSGLQFPNYSSELNVNALELDDSALYLCASSEGGLLHEQFFGPGTRLTVL.

The sample holds a few counts of this clone. The J gene is TRBJ1-6, the V gene TRBV2; no reliable D call. Germline CDR1 and CDR2: SNHLY and FYNNEI. Trimming took off 7 bases at V and 0 bases at J, with 7 bases between the two ends. This CDR3 region has 14 residues. The CDR3 DNA reads TGTGCCAGCAAAAGGAGCTCCTATAATTCACCCCTCCACTTT. It codes for CASKRSSYNSPLHF.

The gene calls are TRBV4-2 and TRBJ2-4, with TRBD2 as a possible D gene (5 bases). CDR1 and CDR2 from the germline V gene are LGHNA and YNFKEQ. The CDR3 is 14 amino acids. V was trimmed by 2 bases and J by 6 bases, leaving 11 bases between them. The CDR3 loop reads CASSQQRGINIQYF. The CDR3 DNA sequence: TGTGCCAGCAGCCAACAACGGGGAATAAACATTCAGTACTTC.

The CDR3, as DNA: TGTGCCAGCTCACCGTTCAGGGGGCTGCATTCACCCCTCCACTTT. It yields the protein CASSPFRGLHSPLHF. The chain joins TRBV18 to TRBJ1-6, with TRBD1 identical over 8 bases. Germline CDR1 reads KGHSH; CDR2 reads LQKENI. The CDR3 runs 15 residues. V was pared by 3 bases and J by 8 bases, with 6 bases of the junction left unmatched.

CDR3 sequence reads: CASSLWSSGFNEQFF. The CDR3 DNA reads as TGTGCCAGCAGCTTATGGTCTAGCGGGTTCAATGAGCAGTTCTTC. This chain uses TRBV7-2 with TRBJ2-1, with 8 positions matching TRBD2. The CDR3 runs to 15 residues. Germline V CDR1 and CDR2: SGHTA, FQGNSA. With V trimmed by 2 bases and J by 6 bases, 6 bases remained unmatched.

The V and J genes are TRBV6-5 and TRBJ1-1; possible D gene TRBD1, 5 bases. The CDR3 has 15 residues. V was clipped by 3 bases and J by 0 bases, with 11 bases between them. Per germline, CDR1 MNHEY and CDR2 SVGAGI. The CDR3 here is CASSYGDRLNTEAFF. CDR3 DNA sequence: TGTGCCAGCAGTTATGGGGACCGCTTGAACACTGAAGCTTTCTTT.

V and J are TRBV9 and TRBJ1-6; the D is unclear. V gave up 5 bases and J gave up 9 bases, with 12 bases separating them. This CDR3 comprises 13 residues. The germline V gene encodes CDR1 SGDLS and CDR2 YYNGEE. For the CDR3, the DNA is TGTGCCAGCAGTCGACGGAGCGGTTCACCCCTCCACTTT. As protein: CASSRRSGSPLHF.

V is TRBV2 and J is TRBJ1-5; 7 bases line up with TRBD1. The ends lost 7 bases at V and 3 bases at J; junction bases unmatched: 6. Germline-derived CDR1 and CDR2 are SNHLY and FYNNEI. The CDR3 is made up of 14 amino acids. In DNA form, the CDR3 reads TGTGCCAGCAAGTTGGACAGGAACAATCAGCCCCAGCATTTT. It is translated as CASKLDRNNQPQHF. The full variable domain, its missing parts supplied by reference TRBV2 and TRBJ1-5, is EPEVTQTPSHQVTQMGQEVILRCVPISNHLYFYWYRQILGQKVEFLVSFYNNEISEKSEIFDDQFSVERPDGSNFTLKIRSTKLEDSAMYFCASKLDRNNQPQHFGDGTRLSIL.

The genes are TRBV18 and TRBJ2-7; 7 nucleotides match TRBD1. The length of the CDR3 is 14 residues. With 2 bases clipped from V and 6 bases from J, the junction kept 7 bases outside the gene matches. Germline V gene data show CDR1 as KGHSH and CDR2 as LQKENI. CDR3 sequence reads: CASSPNRGPVEQYF. CDR3 coding DNA: TGTGCCAGCTCACCAAACAGGGGACCGGTCGAGCAGTACTTC.

The V call is TRBV10-2, the J call TRBJ2-4; 8 positions agree with TRBD2. The CDR3 spans 18 residues. With V trimmed by 0 bases and J by 0 bases, 7 bases remained unmatched. Germline V gives CDR1 WSHSY, CDR2 SAAADI. This chain's CDR3 is CASSESKLADLAKNIQYF. DNA for the CDR3: TGCGCCAGCAGTGAGTCTAAACTAGCGGATCTAGCCAAAAACATTCAGTACTTC.

The chain uses TRBV7-6 and TRBJ1-1; 7 bases match TRBD1. This CDR3 comprises 14 residues. The germline V gene encodes CDR1 SGHVS and CDR2 FNYEAQ. Losses at the gene ends were 4 bases for V and 0 bases for J; bases not matched to a gene: 2. In DNA form, the CDR3 reads TGTGCCAGCAGCTCGACAGGGATGAACACTGAAGCTTTCTTT. Its translation: CASSSTGMNTEAFF.

The V call is TRBV19, the J call TRBJ1-6; D is possibly TRBD1 (5 bases). The CDR3 sequence is 16 residues long. V lost 4 bases to trimming and J lost 5 bases, with 15 bases between them. Germline V gives CDR1 LNHDA, CDR2 SQIVND (reference sequence). CDR3 DNA: TGTGCCAGTAGTACAAATACCGGGGCGAATAATTCACCCCTCCACTTT. It encodes CASSTNTGANNSPLHF.

The V call is TRBV27, the J call TRBJ2-3, with a tentative D call TRBD2 (5 bases). The CDR3 length is 13 residues. Trimming cost V 7 bases and J 3 bases, with 11 bases left between them. CDR1 MNHEY and CDR2 SMNVEV come from the germline V gene (reference sequence). In DNA, the CDR3 is TGTGCCAGCACCCCGGGAAGAACAGATACGCAGTATTTT. Its protein product is CASTPGRTDTQYF.

V usage is TRBV7-2 and J usage is TRBJ2-2; D is possibly TRBD2 (5 bases). The CDR3 totals 15 residues. The germline gives CDR1 SGHTA, CDR2 FQGNSA. V was shortened by 6 bases and J by 3 bases, with 14 bases between the two germline ends. CDR3 nucleotides: TGTGCCAGCAGTATCGTAACCGGGGACACCGGGGAGCTGTTTTTT. Its translation: CASSIVTGDTGELFF.